Presented here are 23 T cell receptor beta chains from one specimen sequenced in a study of blood T cell repertoires in COVID-19. Libraries were prepared by immunoSEQ multiplex PCR; TCRdb keeps only in-frame clonotypes and omits some of them. Among about 95,000 clones listed, approximately 91% were seen once. Sequenced: peripheral blood. All receptors derive from a man between 60 and 70 years old with COVID-19, enrolled during active disease.

The chain has TRBV29-1 and TRBJ2-1; no firm D call. The V end was cut by 4 bases, the J end by 8 bases, with 9 bases between. CDR1 and CDR2 (germline): SQVTM, ANQGSEA. The CDR3 consists of 11 residues. The CDR3 is CSVGRVDEQFF. The CDR3, as DNA: TGCAGCGTTGGGAGAGTGGATGAGCAGTTCTTC.

The chain couples TRBV19 to TRBJ1-1; D not certain. This CDR3 comprises 13 residues. Germline V gene data show CDR1 as LNHDA and CDR2 as SQIVND (reference sequence). V was trimmed by 10 bases and J by 1 base, leaving 13 bases between them. The CDR3: CATSYLPNTEAFF. CDR3 in DNA: TGTGCCACCTCCTATCTACCGAACACTGAAGCTTTCTTT.

The chain is built from TRBV21-1 and TRBJ2-5; TRBD2 is taken as the D call from the table, unchecked against the DNA. TRBV21-1 is annotated as a pseudogene. This CDR3 is built from 15 residues. The CDR3 here is CASSKAGDSQETQYF. In DNA, the CDR3 is TGTGCCAGCAGCAAAGCGGGGGACTCCCAAGAGACCCAGTACTTC.

The chain couples TRBV7-3 to TRBJ2-1; 12 bases line up with TRBD2. CDR1 is SGHTA and CDR2 is FQGTGA in the germline V gene. V dropped 4 bases and J dropped 2; count of bases not matched to a gene: 3. The CDR3 runs 16 residues. Written as DNA, the CDR3 is TGTGCCAGCAGCTCTCGGACTAGCGGGACCTACAATGAGCAGTTCTTC. Encoded protein: CASSSRTSGTYNEQFF.

The rearrangement joins TRBV6-5 to TRBJ2-3, with D possibly matching TRBD1 (6 bases). Germline CDR1 and CDR2: MNHEY and SVGAGI. The CDR3 runs 15 residues. V gave up 4 bases and J gave up 3 bases, with 14 bases separating them. The CDR3 nucleotides are TGTGCCAGCAGTTCCCGGGACACGGATACAGATACGCAGTATTTT. It specifies CASSSRDTDTDTQYF.

V gene TRBV3-1 (or the pseudogene TRBV3-2) combines with J gene TRBJ2-1, with TRBD2 matching 9 bases. Germline CDR1 LGHDT, CDR2 YNNKEL (reference sequence). V gave up 0 bases and J gave up 2 bases; unmatched junction bases: 5. The CDR3 contains 17 residues. The CDR3 loop reads CASSQERAGGTYNEQFF. The CDR3 DNA sequence: TGTGCCAGCAGCCAAGAGAGGGCGGGAGGGACCTACAATGAGCAGTTCTTC.

This CDR3 is CASSQPRDRGNEQYF. The CDR3 nucleotides read TGTGCCAGCAGTCAACCCCGGGACAGGGGTAACGAGCAGTACTTC. The chain recombines TRBV28 with TRBJ2-7; 10 bases fit TRBD1. The CDR3 sequence is 15 residues long. Germline V gives CDR1 MDHEN, CDR2 SYDVKM. The J segment lost 5 bases and the V segment lost 5 bases, leaving 9 bases of the junction unmatched.

The chain employs TRBV19 and TRBJ2-7; TRBD1 agrees at 7 bases. The CDR3 extends over 14 amino acids. The germline gives CDR1 LNHDA, CDR2 SQIVND (reference sequence). V shed 3 bases and J 3 bases; nucleotides not matched to a gene: 5. The CDR3 loop is CASSMGGQVYEQYF. The CDR3 nucleotides are TGTGCCAGTAGTATGGGCGGACAGGTCTACGAGCAGTACTTC.

The rearrangement joins TRBV30 to TRBJ1-2; 8 nucleotides align to TRBD1. This CDR3 contains 13 residues. Germline V gene lookup returns CDR1 GTSNPN and CDR2 SVGIG (reference sequence). Trimming removed 6 bases from V and 3 bases from J; junction bases left unmatched: 6. CDR3 DNA sequence: TGTGCCTGCCGGACAGGGTCAGACTATGGCTACACCTTC. Its protein product is CACRTGSDYGYTF.

The gene calls are TRBV25-1 and TRBJ1-1; no clear D. V lost 4 bases and J lost 0, with 9 bases in between. The CDR3 is 14 amino acids. Germline assignment: CDR1 MGHDK and CDR2 SYGVNS. The chain's CDR3 is CASSAPYMNTEAFF. CDR3 DNA: TGTGCCAGCAGTGCCCCATACATGAACACTGAAGCTTTCTTT. The variable domain in full, completed from reference TRBV25-1 and TRBJ1-1, reads EADIYQTPRYLVIGTGKKITLECSQTMGHDKMYWYQQDPGMELHLIHYSYGVNSTEKGDLSSESTVSRIRTEHFPLTLESARPSHTSQYLCASSAPYMNTEAFFGQGTRLTVV.

This rearrangement joins TRBV7-2 to TRBJ1-2; TRBD1 matches 8 bases. The CDR3 runs 15 residues. Germline CDR1 SGHTA, CDR2 FQGNSA. With 7 bases clipped from V and 0 bases from J, the junction kept 7 bases outside the gene matches. CDR3 nucleotide sequence: TGTGCCAGCACCTTTGACAGGGGAGCTAACTATGGCTACACCTTC. Translation gives CASTFDRGANYGYTF.

The genes are TRBV12-3 or TRBV12-4 and TRBJ2-1; 9 positions match TRBD1. V was pared by 5 bases and J by 15 bases, with 8 bases of the junction left unmatched. There are 12 residues in the CDR3. The CDR3 loop is CASSPRTGVRFF. The CDR3 nucleotides are TGTGCCAGCAGTCCAAGGACAGGGGTTCGGTTCTTC.

The chain is built from TRBV24-1 and TRBJ2-1; D is undetermined. This CDR3 has 15 amino acids. Trimming shortened V by 4 bases and J by 2 bases, and 11 bases separated the two germline ends. Germline V gene lookup returns CDR1 KGHDR and CDR2 SFDVKD. The CDR3 region is CATSDFDTAYNEQFF. CDR3 DNA: TGTGCCACCAGTGACTTTGACACTGCCTACAATGAGCAGTTCTTC.

The chain employs TRBV7-9 and TRBJ2-7; TRBD2 matches 9 bases. The CDR3 covers 14 residues. CDR1 SEHNR and CDR2 FQNEAQ come from the germline V gene (reference sequence). With V trimmed by 1 base and J by 7 bases, 5 bases remained unmatched. CDR3 DNA: TGTGCCAGCAGCTTAGGCGGGAGGGCCGAGGAGCAGTACTTC. Encoded protein: CASSLGGRAEEQYF.

Only one count was recorded for this clone. The rearrangement links TRBV19 to TRBJ1-1; D is ambiguous. The CDR3 length is 14 residues. Per germline, CDR1 LNHDA and CDR2 SQIVND (reference sequence). V was shortened by 5 bases and J by 1 base, with 11 bases between the two germline ends. The CDR3 sequence: CASSFRYQNTEAFF. The DNA for the CDR3 is TGTGCCAGTAGTTTCCGGTACCAGAACACTGAAGCTTTCTTT. The entire variable domain, with the rest obtained from reference TRBV19 and TRBJ1-1, is as follows: DGGITQSPKYLFRKEGQNVTLSCEQNLNHDAMYWYRQDPGQGLRLIYYSQIVNDFQKGDIAEGYSVSREKKESFPLTVTSAQKNPTAFYLCASSFRYQNTEAFFGQGTRLTVV.

V usage is TRBV7-2 and J usage is TRBJ1-1, with D uncertain. Trimming pared 7 bases from V and 3 bases from J, leaving 9 bases between. CDR1 SGHTA and CDR2 FQGNSA come from the germline V gene. CDR3 length: 12 residues. CDR3 region: CASTDSYTEAFF. CDR3 sequence (DNA): TGTGCCAGCACCGACTCTTACACTGAAGCTTTCTTT.

The genes are TRBV30 and TRBJ2-7; 7 bases are shared with TRBD2. There are 13 residues in the CDR3. Germline values: CDR1 GTSNPN, CDR2 SVGIG (reference sequence). V trimming: 2 bases; J trimming: 2 bases; junction bases outside the gene matches: 3. Written as DNA, the CDR3 is TGTGCCTGGAGTATGAGCGGGACCTACGAGCAGTACTTC. This translates into CAWSMSGTYEQYF.

This clone was seen just once. This chain connects TRBV30 to TRBJ1-4; D perhaps matches TRBD1 (6 bases). The CDR3 consists of 13 residues. The V gene lost 8 bases and the J gene lost 5 bases, with 15 bases spanning the gap. Per the germline V gene, CDR1 is GTSNPN and CDR2 is SVGIG (reference sequence). The CDR3 DNA reads as TGTGCCAGTCAAAGGGGGTTGAATGAAAAACTGTTTTTT. Translation: CASQRGLNEKLFF.

This chain uses TRBV4-3 with TRBJ2-3; D unclear. The CDR3 totals 13 residues. Trimming left V 1 base short and J 7 bases short, with 9 bases between. Germline-derived CDR1 and CDR2 are LGHNA and YSLEER. Here the CDR3 DNA reads TGCGCCAGCAGCCAAGGCGGCTCTTATACGCAGTATTTT. It specifies CASSQGGSYTQYF.

This chain uses TRBV5-6 with TRBJ1-2; TRBD1 matches 7 bases. The junction had 7 bases not matched to a gene; V was cut back by 4 bases and J by 4 bases. From germline, CDR1 is SGHDT and CDR2 YYEEEE. CDR3 length: 14 residues. CDR3 nucleotide sequence: TGTGCCAGCAGCCCCGGGACAGCCTTCTATGGCTACACCTTC. Translation: CASSPGTAFYGYTF.

The chain has TRBV4-1 and TRBJ2-7; possibly TRBD1 for D (6 bases). V was cut by 1 base and J by 2 bases, with 12 bases left in between. The germline gives CDR1 MGHRA, CDR2 YSYEKL. The CDR3 spans 15 residues. CDR3 loop: CASSQGPRDTYEQYF. As DNA, the CDR3 is TGCGCCAGCAGCCAAGGACCTCGGGACACCTACGAGCAGTACTTC.

The chain uses TRBV10-3 and TRBJ1-1; 11 bases are shared with TRBD1. The trim removed 5 bases at V and 4 bases at J, leaving 6 bases unmatched. Germline lookup yields CDR1 ENHRY and CDR2 SYGVKD. The CDR3 is made up of 15 amino acids. CDR3 nucleotides: TGTGCCATCAGTTCTTCCGGGACAGGGGGCACTGAAGCTTTCTTT. Translated, it gives CAISSSGTGGTEAFF.

V is TRBV27 and J is TRBJ2-7, with D possibly being TRBD1 (6 bases). The CDR3 loop spans 16 amino acids. The germline gives CDR1 MNHEY, CDR2 SMNVEV (reference sequence). V was pared by 5 bases and J by 4 bases, with 21 bases between. The CDR3 reads CASSINLQGRGYEQYF. The CDR3 DNA follows: TGTGCCAGCAGTATTAATCTTCAGGGGAGAGGTTACGAGCAGTACTTC.